One TCR beta chain is described in this entry. Participant-reported clinical history was the basis for cohort assignment. The recovered donors of Cohort 3 showed two negative PCRs, clearance, or symptom resolution. The germline gives CDR1 SGHTA, CDR2 FQGNSA. The CDR3 is made up of 13 amino acids. Trimming pared 3 bases from V and 6 bases from J, leaving 12 bases between. Clones were read by immunoSEQ multiplex PCR, and TCRdb kept only the in-frame ones, dropping some. This table has about 160,000 clones, about 90% appearing once. This entry is derived from a study of blood T cell repertoires in COVID-19.

This clonotype originated in a woman in her 50s who had recovered from COVID-19. The sequencing sample was made of PBMCs or T cells enriched from blood (not recorded which). The rearrangement joins TRBV7-2 to TRBJ2-7; TRBD1 might be the D (6 bases). The CDR3 nucleotides read TGTGCCAGCAGCTTTCAACAGGGAAGCGAGCAGTACTTC. It codes for CASSFQQGSEQYF.